This TCR beta chain was retrieved from a study of long-term antiretroviral therapy in people with HIV. Points on this clone: Its target is unknown.

This CDR3 region has 14 residues. From germline, CDR1 is LGHNA and CDR2 YSLEER. Trimming stripped 0 bases from V and 5 bases from J, with 8 bases between. Study-level points and caveats: Pre-ART clonal expansion yielded clones that dominated the repertoire at all time points.

This was the immunoSEQ v3.0 assay at survey level. Here immunoSEQ multiplex PCR was the method, and the copy in TCRdb shows in-frame clones only, minus some. The data show about 24,000 clones, 81% seen once. This receptor was obtained from a woman younger than 30 with HIV. J is TRBJ1-5 and V is TRBV4-3; no clear D. Sequenced material: unsorted PBMCs, taken at the start of antiretroviral therapy, before treatment. The CDR3 is CASSQDRGDQPQHF. Written as DNA, the CDR3 is TGCGCCAGCAGCCAAGACCGGGGAGATCAGCCCCAGCATTTT.